The 20 T cell receptor beta chains listed next were all sequenced from one sample in a study of CD8 T cells in Susac syndrome. Random-hexamer reverse transcription was applied to roughly 0.5 to 1 ug RNA. One entry per CDR3 protein, called by TCRdb with MiXCR from the immunoSEQ multiplex PCR reads. This repertoire shows 50,000 or so distinct CDR3 sequences, 90% to 95% found once; its top ten account for 0.5% to 0.6%. Sequencing was done on a sample of CD8+ T cells from PBMCs. These receptors came from a human donor with multiple sclerosis.

This chain uses TRBV12-3 or TRBV12-4 with TRBJ2-5; perhaps D is TRBD1 or TRBD2 (5 bases each). The V end was cut by 4 bases, the J end by 4 bases, with 7 bases between. The CDR3 contains 12 residues. The chain's CDR3 is CASSWDGETQYF. CDR3 DNA: TGTGCCAGCAGTTGGGACGGAGAGACCCAGTACTTC.

The genes are TRBV27 and TRBJ1-5; D perhaps matches TRBD1 (5 bases). V was clipped by 2 bases and J by 5 bases, with 10 bases between them. Germline CDR1 and CDR2: MNHEY and SMNVEV (reference sequence). The CDR3 length is 14 residues. The chain's CDR3 is CASSLEGPDQPQHF. For the CDR3, the DNA is TGTGCCAGCAGTTTAGAGGGACCTGATCAGCCCCAGCATTTT.

The chain carries TRBV20-1 and TRBJ1-3, with D possibly TRBD1 on 6 matching bases. The germline CDR1 and CDR2 sequences are DFQATT and SNEGSKA (reference sequence). This CDR3 is 13 amino acids long. Trimming took 6 bases from V and 2 from J, leaving 11 bases between them. The CDR3 protein is CSAPGQTGNTIYF. DNA for the CDR3: TGCAGTGCACCCGGACAGACTGGAAACACCATATATTTT.

The chain joins TRBV27 to TRBJ1-2, with D perhaps TRBD1 (5 bases). Between the trimmed V and J ends, which lost 0 bases and 8 bases, there was a span of 10 bases. The CDR3 is made up of 13 amino acids. Germline V lookup: CDR1 MNHEY, CDR2 SMNVEV (reference sequence). For the CDR3, the DNA is TGTGCCAGCAGTTTATCAGGGGCGCCGGGCTACACCTTC. Protein sequence: CASSLSGAPGYTF.

This sequence joins TRBV12-3 or TRBV12-4 and TRBJ1-2; 8 positions agree with TRBD1. This CDR3 is 15 amino acids long. The V and J ends lost 4 bases and 4 bases, in that order; junction bases with no gene match: 8. CDR3 nucleotides: TGTGCCAGCAGTTCGAGTTGGACAGGGTTCTATGGCTACACCTTC. Its translation: CASSSSWTGFYGYTF.

The chain employs TRBV6-1 and TRBJ1-1; D is unclear. The CDR3 is 17 amino acids. Looked up from germline, CDR1 is MNHNS and CDR2 is SASEGT. V gave up 6 bases and J gave up 0 bases, with 20 bases separating them. CDR3 DNA: TGTGCCAGCAGCCCGGGCGGCGAAATCTCGATGAACACTGAAGCTTTCTTT. Translating gives CASSPGGEISMNTEAFF.

This chain uses TRBV7-9 with TRBJ2-3; either TRBD1 or TRBD2 may fit D (6 bases each). With 3 bases removed from V and 1 base from J, the gap between germline ends came to 11 bases. Germline CDR1 and CDR2: SEHNR and FQNEAQ (reference sequence). The CDR3 runs to 15 residues. The CDR3: CASSFGGGGTDTQYF. The DNA for the CDR3 is TGTGCCAGCAGCTTTGGGGGCGGGGGCACAGATACGCAGTATTTT.

This chain connects TRBV15 to TRBJ1-3, with a weak D call TRBD1 (6 bases). Trimming took 6 bases from V and 4 from J, leaving 7 bases between them. The CDR3 covers 12 residues. Germline V gene sequence: CDR1 LNHNV, CDR2 YYDKDF (reference sequence). The CDR3 sequence is CATRTGGNTIYF. CDR3 bases: TGTGCCACCAGAACAGGGGGAAACACCATATATTTT.

The rearrangement links TRBV4-3 to TRBJ1-2; D is ambiguous. There are 14 residues in the CDR3. V was pared by 1 base and J by 8 bases, with 14 bases between. Germline CDR1 LGHNA, CDR2 YSLEER. CDR3 loop: CASSQVVTIDGYTF. As DNA, the CDR3 is TGCGCCAGCAGCCAAGTGGTGACAATTGACGGCTACACCTTC.

The chain uses TRBV27 and TRBJ2-3, with TRBD2 identical over 11 bases. Unmatched junction bases numbered 12, after V lost 6 bases and J lost 4 bases. Looked up from germline, CDR1 is MNHEY and CDR2 is SMNVEV (reference sequence). This CDR3 has 17 amino acids. The CDR3 nucleotides read TGTGCCAGCAGACTTACTTCTAGCGGGGGGATTCCAGATACGCAGTATTTT. Translating gives CASRLTSSGGIPDTQYF.

The V call is TRBV7-8, the J call TRBJ1-6; 7 nucleotides align to TRBD1. The germline gives CDR1 SGHVS, CDR2 FQNEAQ. Trimming removed 4 bases from V and 9 bases from J; junction bases left unmatched: 9. The CDR3 has 15 residues. CDR3 DNA sequence: TGTGCCAGCAGCTCAACAGGGGAAGGGGGTTCACCCCTCCACTTT. Amino acid sequence: CASSSTGEGGSPLHF.

The gene calls are TRBV5-6 and TRBJ1-2; D is perhaps TRBD1 (5 bases). V was clipped by 4 bases and J by 0 bases, with 16 bases between them. CDR1 SGHDT and CDR2 YYEEEE come from the germline V gene. The CDR3 loop spans 16 amino acids. The CDR3 DNA reads TGTGCCAGCAGCGGGGGGTTATGGAGTGCTAACTATGGCTACACCTTC. Its translation: CASSGGLWSANYGYTF.

The CDR3 loop reads CASSASAGGSSGRTEAFF. CDR3 coding DNA: TGTGCCAGCAGCGCCTCGGCTGGGGGTAGTAGTGGTCGCACTGAAGCTTTCTTT. The chain employs TRBV5-6 and TRBJ1-1; possibly TRBD1 for D (5 bases). The CDR3 is 18 residues long. The germline gives CDR1 SGHDT, CDR2 YYEEEE. Trimming removed 4 bases at V and 4 bases at J, with 26 bases between.

This chain joins TRBV29-1 and TRBJ2-1; D ambiguous. Germline assignment: CDR1 SQVTM and CDR2 ANQGSEA. With 4 bases removed from V and 5 bases from J, the gap between germline ends came to 9 bases. The CDR3 has 12 amino acids. CDR3 in amino acids: CSVGVGNNEQFF. The CDR3 nucleotides are TGCAGCGTTGGTGTAGGGAACAATGAGCAGTTCTTC.

This chain links TRBV4-3 with TRBJ2-1; the match to TRBD1 covers 7 bases. Germline CDR1 is LGHNA and CDR2 is YSLEER. CDR3 size: 16 residues. V lost 3 bases, J lost 7 bases, and 12 bases stayed unmatched. CDR3 region: CASSQDTGTVRNEQFF. The CDR3 DNA reads as TGCGCCAGCAGCCAGGACACTGGGACAGTTAGGAATGAGCAGTTCTTC.

The chain carries TRBV29-1 and TRBJ2-2; D is unresolved. The germline CDR1 and CDR2 sequences are SQVTM and ANQGSEA. The CDR3 is made up of 13 amino acids. The DNA for the CDR3 is TGCAGTTGTGGCGTACCGAACACCGGGGAGCTGTTTTTT. Its protein is CSCGVPNTGELFF.

The V and J genes are TRBV4-3 and TRBJ1-6, with TRBD1 matching 9 bases. V was pared by 4 bases and J by 8 bases, with 6 bases of the junction left unmatched. CDR1 is LGHNA and CDR2 is YSLEER in the germline V gene. The CDR3 is 15 residues long. CDR3 coding DNA: TGCGCCAGCAGCCCGGACAGGGGAAAAGATTCACCCCTCCACTTT. It specifies CASSPDRGKDSPLHF.

The chain has TRBV6-2 or TRBV6-3 and TRBJ2-7; D unclear. Germline CDR1 is MNHEY and CDR2 is SVGEGT. The CDR3 runs 14 residues. Deletions cut 6 bases from V and 3 bases from J, with 15 bases between. The CDR3 here is CASSPTTPHYEQYF. In DNA, the CDR3 is TGTGCCAGCAGCCCCACGACACCCCACTACGAGCAGTACTTC.

This sequence joins TRBV7-2 and TRBJ2-1, with a possible D match to TRBD2 (6 bases). Trimming cost V 0 bases and J 4 bases, with 19 bases left between them. In germline, CDR1 is SGHTA, CDR2 FQGNSA. CDR3 length equals 18 residues. The CDR3 loop is CASSLASGGARKYNEQFF. CDR3 coding DNA: TGTGCCAGCAGCTTAGCGTCTGGCGGGGCAAGGAAATACAATGAGCAGTTCTTC.

The chain recombines TRBV23-1 with TRBJ2-7; D possibly corresponds to TRBD1 (5 bases). TRBV23-1 belongs to the ORF category, with a function that is uncertain. The length of the CDR3 is 15 residues. V was cut by 4 bases and J by 1 base, with 14 bases left in between. DNA of the CDR3: TGCGCCAGCAGTCGACGCAGGGAAGTATCCTACGAGCAGTACTTC. Protein: CASSRRREVSYEQYF.